This passage covers 7 T cell receptor beta chains from one sample sequenced in a study of T-cell memory formation after mild COVID-19. TCRdb re-called the 5' RACE reads with MiXCR, one entry per CDR3 protein. The data show 300,000 to 350,000 distinct CDR3 sequences, over 10% seen once. The sequencing sample was made of PBMCs or a T cell subset sorted from them (not recorded which). The receptors were sampled from a man younger than 30 who had mild COVID-19 (a few samples of this study predate the infection). Cell type and time point are not known.

This clonotype was observed a handful of times. The chain links TRBV29-1 to TRBJ1-2; 9 bases are a match to TRBD1. This CDR3 comprises 12 residues. CDR1 and CDR2 (germline): SQVTM, ANQGSEA. V lost 7 bases and J lost 4; bases outside the gene matches: 4. CDR3 amino acids: CSARDRAYGYTF. The CDR3 DNA sequence: TGCAGCGCCAGGGACAGGGCCTATGGCTACACCTTC.

This clonotype has a handful of counts. The chain recombines TRBV6-1 with TRBJ2-7; D remains unclear. There are 11 residues in the CDR3. V lost 7 bases and J lost 1, with 5 bases in between. Germline V gives CDR1 MNHNS, CDR2 SASEGT. The DNA for the CDR3 is TGTGCCAGCACCGGTTCCTACGAGCAGTACTTC. Amino acid sequence: CASTGSYEQYF.

The gene calls are TRBV7-4 and TRBJ1-1; no firm D call. Germline V CDR1 and CDR2: SGHVT, SQSDAQ. The CDR3 totals 14 residues. V was trimmed by 1 base and J by 4 bases, leaving 10 bases between them. The CDR3 loop reads CASSLGREGTEAFF. The CDR3 bases are TGTGCCAGCAGCTTAGGACGGGAGGGCACTGAAGCTTTCTTT.

This clonotype was seen a handful of times. V is TRBV6-1 and J is TRBJ2-3; D is unresolved. With 7 bases removed from V and 2 bases from J, the gap between germline ends came to 10 bases. The CDR3 loop spans 13 amino acids. Germline loops: CDR1 MNHNS, CDR2 SASEGT. The CDR3 sequence is CASKYLLTDTQYF. The CDR3 DNA sequence: TGTGCCAGCAAGTATCTCCTCACAGATACGCAGTATTTT.

This clonotype was counted ten times or more. The genes are TRBV4-3 and TRBJ2-7; 7 nucleotides match TRBD2. This CDR3 region has 16 residues. V lost 0 bases to trimming and J lost 6 bases; unmatched junction nucleotides: 11. CDR1 is LGHNA, CDR2 YSLEER, per germline. The CDR3 sequence: CASSQEAPGGPAEQYF. DNA of the CDR3: TGCGCCAGCAGCCAAGAAGCTCCGGGAGGTCCGGCCGAGCAGTACTTC.

This clonotype was recorded a few times. The J gene is TRBJ2-1, the V gene TRBV4-1, with TRBD1 identical over 7 bases. The V segment lost 2 bases and the J segment 2 bases; nucleotides outside the gene matches: 3. The CDR3 has 15 residues. CDR1 and CDR2 from the germline V gene are MGHRA and YSYEKL. As DNA, the CDR3 is TGCGCCAGCAGCCAAAACAGGGGACCCTACAATGAGCAGTTCTTC. Translating it yields CASSQNRGPYNEQFF.

V and J are TRBV5-1 and TRBJ2-1; tentative D call: TRBD2 (6 bases). Trimming removed 0 bases from V and 4 bases from J, with 14 bases in between. The germline CDR1 and CDR2 sequences are SGHRS and YFSETQ. The CDR3 covers 16 residues. CDR3 in amino acids: CASSLDRGRGYNEQFF. Written as DNA, the CDR3 is TGCGCCAGCAGCTTGGACCGGGGTCGGGGGTACAATGAGCAGTTCTTC.